The rows below give T cell receptor beta chains drawn from one sample of a study of T cell repertoires in cytomegalovirus infection. Antigens for these TCRs are unknown. Each CDR3 protein gets one entry after TCRdb re-called the reads with MiXCR. The sample lists some 940,000 distinct CDR3 sequences; approximately 33% were seen once. The source material was cultured CD8+ T cells from PBMCs, sampled from culture after CMV antigen stimulation. These receptors all stem from a human donor in good health (CMV status not recorded). Some clones in this sample may be carry-over from other donors' samples. Both conserved end residues are part of each CDR3. Each record gives: clone size, J gene, V gene, D gene, CDR3 DNA, CDR3 protein. A D gene is named only where the DNA matches it firmly. Not all rows give a size; the values are once, few, many and, for expanded clones, a class.

>few|TRBJ2-2|TRBV11-1|.
TGTGCCAGCAGCTTGCTCGGGGCCGCGAACACCGGGGAGCTGTTTTTT
CASSLLGAANTGELFF
>.|TRBJ1-2|TRBV11-2|.
TGTGCCAGCAGCTTAGATTTGAGGCACAAAGCTAACTATGGCTACACCTTC
CASSLDLRHKANYGYTF
>.|TRBJ2-5|TRBV7-4|TRBD1
TGTGCCAGCAGCTTCACTCAGGGGGCCCCGCAAGAGACCCAGTACTTC
CASSFTQGAPQETQYF
>few|TRBJ2-7|TRBV4-2|.
TGTGCCAGCAGCCAAGAGGACACCTTCTACGAGCAGTACTTC
CASSQEDTFYEQYF
>.|TRBJ2-1|TRBV6-6|.
TGTGCCGTCGGGACATCTCACTCCTACAATGAGCAGTTCTTC
CAVGTSHSYNEQFF
>.|TRBJ1-4|TRBV28|.
TGTGCCAGCACGGTCCCGGGTGAAAAACTGTTTTTT
CASTVPGEKLFF
>many|TRBJ2-3|TRBV7-2|TRBD1
TGTGCCAGCAGCTCCGGGACAGGATGGTCAGATACGCAGTATTTT
CASSSGTGWSDTQYF
>.|TRBJ2-7|TRBV7-9|TRBD1
TGTGCCAGCAGCTTCAGGGGGATCCCCTACGAGCAGTACTTC
CASSFRGIPYEQYF
>few|TRBJ2-7|TRBV12-3/TRBV12-4|TRBD2
TGTGCCAGCAGTTCCGGGTGGGTAGCGGGGGGCTACGAGCAGTACTTC
CASSSGWVAGGYEQYF
>few|TRBJ1-2|TRBV6-1|.
TGTGCCAGCAGTGAACGGGTTGTACCGAGCGGCTACACCTTC
CASSERVVPSGYTF
>.|TRBJ1-5|TRBV7-9|TRBD1
TGTGCCAGCAGCTCCAGGGGGCAAATGGGTCAGCCCCAGCATTTT
CASSSRGQMGQPQHF
>many|TRBJ2-1|TRBV7-2|.
TGTGCCAGCAGCTCTCAGGGGACGGCCCCCTACAATGAGCAGTTCTTC
CASSSQGTAPYNEQFF
>.|TRBJ2-6|TRBV27|TRBD1
TGTGCCAGCAGTTTTTTCACAGGGGCCTCTGGGGCCAACGTCCTGACTTTC
CASSFFTGASGANVLTF
>.|TRBJ2-3|TRBV6-8|TRBD2
TGTGCCAGCAGTTATTCCGGGACTAGCGGGGGAAGCCCCACAGATACGCAGTATTTT
CASSYSGTSGGSPTDTQYF
>.|TRBJ1-2|TRBV6-2/TRBV6-3|.
TGTGCCAGCAGTTACAGGGAGGACTATGGCTACACCTTC
CASSYREDYGYTF
>few|TRBJ2-2|TRBV9|.
TGTGCCAGCAGCGTTCCACTGAGGGCAGAGAACACCGGGGAGCTGTTTTTT
CASSVPLRAENTGELFF
>many|TRBJ2-3|TRBV7-8|TRBD1
TGTGCCAGCAGCTTAGTGGGACAGGGGGTCACAGATACGCAGTATTTT
CASSLVGQGVTDTQYF
>few|TRBJ1-4|TRBV27|.
TGTGCCAGCAGTTCCATTGGGGCCGGCCGTAATGAAAAACTGTTTTTT
CASSSIGAGRNEKLFF
>.|TRBJ2-5|TRBV9|TRBD2
TGTGCCAGCAGCGTGGGACTAGCGGGGTCGGAGACCCAGTACTTC
CASSVGLAGSETQYF
>many|TRBJ1-2|TRBV7-6|TRBD1
TGTGCCAGCAGCTTAACGAACCAACCGGGACAGGGGCGCTATGGCTACACCTTC
CASSLTNQPGQGRYGYTF
>few|TRBJ1-2|TRBV7-9|TRBD1
TGTGCCAGCAGCCCGCCACAGGGGGTCTATGGCTACACCTTC
CASSPPQGVYGYTF
>.|TRBJ2-7|TRBV29-1|.
TGCAGCGTTGAGGGGGTGGGTGTCTACGAGCAGTACTTC
CSVEGVGVYEQYF
>many|TRBJ2-1|TRBV28|TRBD2
TGTGCCAGCAGCCTGCGGGGGGGCAACAATGAGCAGTTCTTC
CASSLRGGNNEQFF
>.|TRBJ2-1|TRBV12-3/TRBV12-4|.
TGTGCCAGCAGTTTAGTAGAGCAATTGCTCACAGGAGGGACTCGGGATGAGCAGTTCTTC
CASSLVEQLLTGGTRDEQFF
>.|TRBJ2-1|TRBV27|.
TGTGCCAGCATGAAGGGGACACACAATGAGCAGTTCTTC
CASMKGTHNEQFF
>.|TRBJ1-1|TRBV12-3/TRBV12-4|.
TGTGCCAGCAGTTCAGGACCGAGCGCTGAAGCTTTCTTT
CASSSGPSAEAFF
>few|TRBJ2-1|TRBV10-3|.
TGTGCCATCAGTGAGTCCCAGGCAGCCTCCAATGAGCAGTTCTTC
CAISESQAASNEQFF
>.|TRBJ2-2|TRBV6-1|TRBD2
TGTGCCAGCAGTGAACTTAACGGGGGGAACGGGGAGCTGTTTTTT
CASSELNGGNGELFF
>few|TRBJ1-1|TRBV6-2/TRBV6-3|.
TGTGCCAGCAGTCCCTTGACAGACGAGGGGACTGAAGCTTTCTTT
CASSPLTDEGTEAFF
>.|TRBJ2-4|TRBV27|.
TGTGCCAGCACCCCTCTAGAGGGATCAACCAAAAACATTCAGTACTTC
CASTPLEGSTKNIQYF
>few|TRBJ2-4|TRBV4-1|TRBD2
TGCGCCAGCAGCCGTCAATCAGCGGGAGATAGTTTAGCCAAAAACATTCAGTACTTC
CASSRQSAGDSLAKNIQYF
>.|TRBJ1-4|TRBV27|TRBD1
TGTGCCAGCAGTCAGACAGGGGGAAGTGGTGAAAAACTGTTTTTT
CASSQTGGSGEKLFF
>few|TRBJ2-7|TRBV29-1|.
TGCAGCGTTGACACAGGTTCCTACGAGCAGTACTTC
CSVDTGSYEQYF
>few|TRBJ2-3|TRBV7-9|.
TGTGCCAGCAGCTTAGTAGAAGGGAAAGATACGCAGTATTTT
CASSLVEGKDTQYF
>few|TRBJ1-1|TRBV6-1|.
TGTGCCAGCAGTGACGGGGCACTACAAGAGGCCACTGAAGCTTTCTTT
CASSDGALQEATEAFF
>few|TRBJ1-4|TRBV7-9|.
TGTGCCAGCAGCTTCCCCATGCGGACCGTGACGAATGAAAAACTGTTTTTT
CASSFPMRTVTNEKLFF
>.|TRBJ2-1|TRBV4-1|.
TGCGCCAGCAGCCAGGAAGGGGGCGGGGACCAGTTCTTC
CASSQEGGGDQFF
>few|TRBJ1-1|TRBV12-3/TRBV12-4|TRBD1
TGTGCCAGCAGTCCCAGGGACAGGGAGGTTGGAACTGAAGCTTTCTTT
CASSPRDREVGTEAFF
>many|TRBJ1-1|TRBV6-1|.
TGTGCCAGCAGTTACCTCGCAGGGATGAACACTGAAGCTTTCTTT
CASSYLAGMNTEAFF
>many|TRBJ1-1|TRBV6-1|.
TGTGCCAGCAGTGAAGACCAAGCAAACACTGAAGCTTTCTTT
CASSEDQANTEAFF
>.|TRBJ2-3|TRBV12-3/TRBV12-4|TRBD1
TGTGCCAGCAGTTTTACGGCGACAGGGAAGGTTACAGATACGCAGTATTTT
CASSFTATGKVTDTQYF
>.|TRBJ2-4|TRBV2|.
TGTGCCAGCAGTGAGACAGACCGTGTAGCCAAAAACATTCAGTACTTC
CASSETDRVAKNIQYF
>.|TRBJ2-3|TRBV12-3/TRBV12-4|.
TGTGCCAGCAGACCCCTGGGGGCAGATACGCAGTATTTT
CASRPLGADTQYF
>few|TRBJ2-1|TRBV6-5|.
TGTGCCGCTCGAAGGGGGGGCAATGAGCAGTTCTTC
CAARRGGNEQFF
>few|TRBJ1-2|TRBV27|.
TGTGCCAGCAGTGCTACAGGCACCTATGGCTACACCTTC
CASSATGTYGYTF
>few|TRBJ2-1|TRBV14|.
TGTGCCAGCAGCCAAGGGGCAGGGGCCTACAATGAGCAGTTCTTC
CASSQGAGAYNEQFF
>few|TRBJ2-2|TRBV28|.
TGTGCCAGCAGAGCGGGGAGGGGGGAAAGCACCGGGGAGCTGTTTTTT
CASRAGRGESTGELFF
>many|TRBJ2-5|TRBV12-3/TRBV12-4|TRBD2
TGTGCCAGCAGTTTCCTAGCGGGGGCCCTCCAAGAGACCCAGTACTTC
CASSFLAGALQETQYF
>many|TRBJ2-5|TRBV7-6|.
TGTGCCAGCAGCTTAAGGGGAGTTGGACAAGAGACCCAGTACTTC
CASSLRGVGQETQYF
>.|TRBJ1-2|TRBV27|.
TGTGCCAGCAGTTCTATCGGGGGGAACTATGGCTACACCTTC
CASSSIGGNYGYTF